These 6 T cell receptor beta chains were all obtained from the same sample, sequenced in a study of cytomegalovirus exposure and HLA in healthy donors. 60 Vbeta and 13 Jbeta primers were used in PCR. The data were produced by immunoSEQ multiplex PCR, yet TCRdb's version contains in-frame clones alone and is incomplete. The data contain 200,000 to 250,000 clones, about 81% of them singletons. The sequencing sample was made of PBMCs. These receptors all stem from a woman aged 35 to 49 in good health and CMV-seronegative.

This sequence joins TRBV10-3 and TRBJ2-7, with TRBD1 matching 8 bases. Losses at the gene ends were 6 bases for V and 2 bases for J; bases not matched to a gene: 3. CDR1 ENHRY and CDR2 SYGVKD come from the germline V gene. This CDR3 spans 13 amino acids. CDR3 in DNA: TGTGCCATCAGACGACAGGGGACCTACGAGCAGTACTTC. It codes for CAIRRQGTYEQYF.

CDR3 nucleotides: TGTGCCAGCAGTTTATCCTATAACCCCGGGGATGAAGCTTTCTTT. As protein: CASSLSYNPGDEAFF. The J gene is TRBJ1-1, the V gene TRBV27; D is ambiguous. The length of the CDR3 is 15 residues. V shed 0 bases and J shed 7 bases, with 15 bases lying between them. Germline loops: CDR1 MNHEY, CDR2 SMNVEV (reference sequence).

The chain recombines TRBV19 with TRBJ1-3; the D is unclear. CDR1 and CDR2 from the germline V gene are LNHDA and SQIVND (reference sequence). This CDR3 contains 17 residues. Deletions cut 5 bases from V and 0 bases from J, with 17 bases between. The CDR3 nucleotides read TGTGCCAGTAGTTCAGAGCGGACGGGCGTCTCTGGAAACACCATATATTTT. It codes for CASSSERTGVSGNTIYF.

This chain connects TRBV28 to TRBJ2-5; TRBD2 agrees at 7 bases. Germline V gene lookup returns CDR1 MDHEN and CDR2 SYDVKM. The CDR3 loop spans 14 amino acids. Trimming took 1 base from V and 5 from J; bases not matched to a gene: 4. The CDR3 DNA reads as TGTGCCAGCAGTTTATATAGGCGGGGGGAGACCCAGTACTTC. Translated: CASSLYRRGETQYF.

V gene TRBV9 combines with J gene TRBJ2-3, with D possibly being TRBD2 (7 bases). Per germline, CDR1 SGDLS and CDR2 YYNGEE. Trimming shortened V by 4 bases and J by 2 bases, and 20 bases separated the two germline ends. The CDR3 covers 17 residues. This chain's CDR3 is CASSPERGGFSTDTQYF. DNA of the CDR3: TGTGCCAGCAGCCCAGAGAGGGGGGGATTTTCCACAGATACGCAGTATTTT.

The chain employs TRBV19 and TRBJ1-1, with 9 bases identical to TRBD1. The CDR3 has 14 residues. The V and J ends lost 5 bases and 6 bases, in that order; junction bases with no gene match: 7. From germline, CDR1 is LNHDA and CDR2 SQIVND (reference sequence). The CDR3 loop reads CASSPGTGIAEAFF. CDR3 DNA: TGTGCCAGTAGTCCCGGGACAGGGATTGCTGAAGCTTTCTTT.